This is a list of T cell receptor beta chains from one sample in a study of tumor and adjacent non-tumor tissue in lung cancer. TCRdb recomputed calls from the multiplex PCR reads with MiXCR, one row per CDR3 protein. The data hold about 100,000 distinct CDR3 sequences, with approximately 65% observed a single time. The specimen was distant non-tumor lung tissue. These receptors were taken from a young man with non-small cell lung cancer. Both conserved end residues are part of each CDR3. D genes are given only for firm matches. Where a row states a size, it is once, few, many or the class of an expanded clone; other rows omit it.

V,D,J,size,DNA,CDR3
TRBV4-3,NA,TRBJ2-3,NA,TGCCCCAGCAGCCAAGACGGGCGCGGGGCTAGCACAGATACGCAGTACTTT,CPSSQDGRGASTDTQYF
TRBV7-8,NA,TRBJ1-1,NA,TGTGTCAGCAGCTCGAGACCCGAAGCTGAAGCTTTCTTT,CVSSSRPEAEAFF
TRBV11-3,TRBD2,TRBJ2-5,NA,TGTGCCAGCAGCCCGGGGGGGCGACAAGAGACCCAGTACTTC,CASSPGGRQETQYF
TRBV20-1,NA,TRBJ2-7,NA,TGCAGTGCTAGACGGACACCTAGTTCCTACGAGCAGTACTTC,CSARRTPSSYEQYF
TRBV11-2,NA,TRBJ1-1,NA,TGTGCCAGCTGCCGGGACGGGATGAGCACTGAAGCTTTCTTT,CASCRDGMSTEAFF
TRBV4-1,TRBD1,TRBJ1-6,many,TGCGCCAGCAGCCGTACGGGACAGAATAATTCACCCCTCCACTTT,CASSRTGQNNSPLHF
TRBV5-1,NA,TRBJ1-2,NA,TGCGCCAGCAGCTTGGATCAGGGCAGATATGACTACACCTTC,CASSLDQGRYDYTF
TRBV11-2,NA,TRBJ1-5,NA,TGTGCCAGCAGCGTCGGCACTTTCAATCAGGTCCAGCATTTT,CASSVGTFNQVQHF
TRBV12-3/TRBV12-4,NA,TRBJ1-4,few,TGTACTAGCACCAGGGCCGGGTTTAATGAAAAACTGTTTTTT,CTSTRAGFNEKLFF
TRBV6-2/TRBV6-3,NA,TRBJ2-3,few,TGTGCCAGCAGTTCTACAGGGGGCCTAGCGGGAGATGATGCCCCACGTACAACAGATACGCAGTATTTT,CASSSTGGLAGDDAPRTTDTQYF
TRBV20-1,TRBD2,TRBJ2-3,once,TGCAGCGCTGAAGCGGGGGGGCAAACAGATACGCAGTATTTT,CSAEAGGQTDTQYF
TRBV11-3,TRBD2,TRBJ2-1,NA,TGTGCCAGCAGTATAGAAGCGGGAGGGCAAGAGACCCAGTTCTTC,CASSIEAGGQETQFF
TRBV14,NA,TRBJ1-1,NA,TGTGCCAGCGGCCCAGACGAAGGAGTGAACACTGAAGCTTTCTTT,CASGPDEGVNTEAFF
TRBV10-2,NA,TRBJ2-3,NA,TGTGCCAGCAGCAACGAGAGGGGGTGGACAGATATGCAGTATTTT,CASSNERGWTDMQYF
TRBV20-1,TRBD2,TRBJ2-1,NA,TGCAGTGCCCTGACCGGAACTAGCGCTCTCCATGAGCAGTCCTTC,CSALTGTSALHEQSF
TRBV11-2,NA,TRBJ1-2,NA,TGCGCCAGCAGCTTAAGTGAGTATGGCTACACCTTC,CASSLSEYGYTF
TRBV6-5,NA,TRBJ1-2,NA,TGTGCCAGGAGTTACTTCGGGAACTATGGCTACACATTC,CARSYFGNYGYTF
TRBV12-5,TRBD2,TRBJ2-1,NA,TGTGTTAGTGGTTTGGTATTTATGGGTTCGCGGGGGGGATGCGATGAGCAGTTATTC,CVSGLVFMGSRGGCDEQLF
TRBV6-5,NA,TRBJ1-1,NA,TGTGTCAGCAGTATCGGACGCATGAACACTGAAGCTTTCTTT,CVSSIGRMNTEAFF
TRBV2,TRBD2,TRBJ2-3,NA,TGTGTCAGCAGTCGGGTGGGGGGGAGGTCAGATACGCAGTATTTT,CVSSRVGGRSDTQYF
TRBV11-2,NA,TRBJ2-2,NA,TGTCTCAGCAGCCGAGACGGCCGGTGGGGGGAACGGTTATTT,CLSSRDGRWGERLF
TRBV7-2,NA,TRBJ1-2,few,TGTGCCAGCAGCTTCGGGATATCTAACTATGGCTACACCTTC,CASSFGISNYGYTF
TRBV7-8,NA,TRBJ1-5,NA,TGTGCCAGCAGCTTTGGTTTGGGCGTAGGTCAGCCCCAGCATTTT,CASSFGLGVGQPQHF
TRBV11-2,TRBD2,TRBJ2-2,many,TGTGCCAGCAAGACTAGCGGGAGTGGCGGCTCTGGGGAGCTGTTTTTT,CASKTSGSGGSGELFF
TRBV6-1,NA,TRBJ2-7,NA,TGTGTCAGCAGTGAACATTACAGCTCCTACGAGCAGTACTTT,CVSSEHYSSYEQYF
TRBV29-1,TRBD1,TRBJ2-3,NA,TGCAGCGTTGGCCGGACAGGGGTGAATACGCAGTATTTT,CSVGRTGVNTQYF
TRBV11-1,NA,TRBJ2-5,NA,TGTGCCAGCAGCTTAAATCGCGAGACCCAGTACTTC,CASSLNRETQYF
TRBV11-3,NA,TRBJ2-1,NA,TGTGCCAGCAGTCACTCACATGGCAATGAGCAGTTCTTC,CASSHSHGNEQFF
TRBV29-1,NA,TRBJ2-7,NA,TGCAGCCTTGTGTGGAACATTTCCTACGATCAGTACTTC,CSLVWNISYDQYF
TRBV11-1,TRBD1,TRBJ2-5,NA,TGTGCCAGCAGTTTATGCGACAGGGAGTCCCAGTACTTC,CASSLCDRESQYF
TRBV7-8,TRBD2,TRBJ2-7,many,TGTGCCAGCAGCCCTGGACTAGCGGACTACGAGCAGTACTTC,CASSPGLADYEQYF
TRBV21-1,NA,TRBJ2-5,NA,TGTGCCAGCAGCAAACAGACTAGAGGTTTCTCTGAGACCCAGTACTTC,CASSKQTRGFSETQYF
TRBV24-1,NA,TRBJ1-3,few,TGTGCCACCAGTGATCCTCTCGGGAACACCATATATTTT,CATSDPLGNTIYF
TRBV13,NA,TRBJ2-3,few,TGTGCCAGCAGCAAAATCAGCCCGGTAGGCACAGATACGCAGTATTTT,CASSKISPVGTDTQYF
TRBV21-1,NA,TRBJ2-6,NA,TGTGCCAGCAGCAAATTAAGGGTGAGGGAGTCTGGGGCCAACGTCCTGACTTTC,CASSKLRVRESGANVLTF
TRBV9,TRBD2,TRBJ2-5,NA,TGTGCCAGCAGCGTTGGGCTAGTGGGGGAGGGGACCCAGTACTTC,CASSVGLVGEGTQYF
TRBV20-1,NA,TRBJ2-3,NA,TGCAGTGCTAGACTAGATGATGCGCAGTATTTT,CSARLDDAQYF